This passage covers 8 T cell receptor beta chains from one sample sequenced in a study of control samples from healthy donors and cancer patients. Some clones are missing from TCRdb's copy, which holds only in-frame ones; the method was immunoSEQ multiplex PCR. The sample lists approximately 170,000 clones; around 91% were seen once. Sequenced input: blood. Receptors originate from a woman aged 50 to 60 in good health.

The chain recombines TRBV6-5 with TRBJ2-7; D is ambiguous. The CDR3 is 14 residues long. V was shortened by 0 bases and J by 2 bases, with 8 bases between the two germline ends. CDR1 is MNHEY, CDR2 SVGAGI, per germline. The CDR3 DNA reads TGTGCCAGCAGTTACTCGACCCTAACCTACGAGCAGTACTTC. Translation gives CASSYSTLTYEQYF.

This clone was counted only a few times. The rearrangement joins TRBV14 to TRBJ1-1; D gene uncertain. This CDR3 is built from 12 residues. The germline CDR1 and CDR2 sequences are SGHDN and FVKESK. Trimming removed 5 bases at V and 0 bases at J, with 4 bases between. The CDR3 region is CASSWMNTEAFF. CDR3 bases: TGTGCCAGCAGCTGGATGAACACTGAAGCTTTCTTT. Supplemented by reference TRBV14 and TRBJ1-1, the full variable domain reads EAGVTQFPSHSVIEKGQTVTLRCDPISGHDNLYWYRRVMGKEIKFLLHFVKESKQDESGMPNNRFLAERTGGTYSTLKVQPAELEDSGVYFCASSWMNTEAFFGQGTRLTVV.

The chain has TRBV11-1 and TRBJ2-5, with TRBD2 as a possible D gene (6 bases). Deletions cut 5 bases from V and 5 bases from J, with 21 bases between. The V gene's germline CDR1 is SGHAT and CDR2 FQDESV (reference sequence). CDR3 size: 16 residues. CDR3 loop: CASSTRDSDKFETQYF. DNA for the CDR3: TGTGCCAGCAGCACCCGGGACTCGGACAAGTTCGAGACCCAGTACTTC.

The chain has TRBV5-4 and TRBJ1-2; no clear D gene. With 0 bases removed from V and 3 bases from J, the gap between germline ends came to 15 bases. The CDR3 runs 16 residues. The germline gives CDR1 SGHNT, CDR2 YYREEE (reference sequence). CDR3 coding DNA: TGTGCCAGCAGCTTGGTATTCGGCGGGAAGGACTATGGCTACACCTTC. Translation: CASSLVFGGKDYGYTF.

The chain joins TRBV28 to TRBJ2-7; 7 nucleotides agree with TRBD1. After removal of 5 bases from V and 0 bases from J, the junction contained 7 bases not matched to a gene. CDR1 is MDHEN and CDR2 is SYDVKM in the germline V gene. The CDR3 length is 15 residues. The CDR3: CASSRDRVSSYEQYF. The CDR3, as DNA: TGTGCCAGCAGTCGCGACAGGGTGAGCTCCTACGAGCAGTACTTC.

This chain links TRBV5-4 with TRBJ2-3; 9 bases align to TRBD2. Looked up from germline, CDR1 is SGHNT and CDR2 is YYREEE (reference sequence). V lost 1 base to trimming and J lost 4 bases; unmatched junction nucleotides: 4. The CDR3 spans 15 residues. CDR3 in amino acids: CASSLTAGGSDTQYF. CDR3 nucleotide sequence: TGTGCCAGCAGCTTGACAGCGGGGGGATCAGATACGCAGTATTTT.

The chain employs TRBV19 and TRBJ1-5, with no clear D. Germline lookup yields CDR1 LNHDA and CDR2 SQIVND (reference sequence). V lost 4 bases, J lost 0 bases, and 13 bases lay in between. The CDR3 spans 16 residues. CDR3 in amino acids: CASSTPSGNSNQPQHF. The CDR3 DNA sequence: TGTGCCAGTAGTACCCCGTCGGGGAATAGCAATCAGCCCCAGCATTTT.

V gene TRBV7-3 combines with J gene TRBJ2-3; 9 nucleotides line up with TRBD1. The CDR3 has 14 amino acids. The V gene's germline CDR1 is SGHTA and CDR2 FQGTGA. J was trimmed by 6 bases and V by 9 bases; bases with no gene match: 10. The chain's CDR3 is CASSGTGSFDTQYF. Written as DNA, the CDR3 is TGTGCCAGTTCCGGGACAGGGTCATTCGATACGCAGTATTTT.